Reported below is one TCR beta chain. The V gene's germline CDR1 is MNHEY and CDR2 SVGEGT. V lost 2 bases and J 3 bases, leaving 13 bases between the germline ends. The CDR3 has 15 residues. This sample stems from a study of blood T cell repertoires in COVID-19. Study background: Samples came from the United States, Italy and Spain, spanning acute and convalescent COVID-19. PBMCs, B-cell-depleted T cells, or T cells provided the cDNA or gDNA that made up the material.

As processed by the authors: Researchers report that nucleated cell counts were estimated from reference gene primer amplification. Sequencing used immunoSEQ multiplex PCR; TCRdb keeps in-frame clones, though not all of them. V and J calls plus clone size are reproduced from that table; the DNA served to infer D and trimming. Among 97,000 or so clones, approximately 90% were seen once, and the ten largest hold approximately 2%. The source is a man aged 45-65 years with active COVID-19. The V and J genes are TRBV6-2 or TRBV6-3 and TRBJ2-5; D is ambiguous. The sequencing sample was made of peripheral blood. CDR3 sequence: CASSYPTASEETQYF. The CDR3 region has the DNA TGTGCCAGCAGTTACCCCACAGCTTCTGAAGAGACCCAGTACTTC.